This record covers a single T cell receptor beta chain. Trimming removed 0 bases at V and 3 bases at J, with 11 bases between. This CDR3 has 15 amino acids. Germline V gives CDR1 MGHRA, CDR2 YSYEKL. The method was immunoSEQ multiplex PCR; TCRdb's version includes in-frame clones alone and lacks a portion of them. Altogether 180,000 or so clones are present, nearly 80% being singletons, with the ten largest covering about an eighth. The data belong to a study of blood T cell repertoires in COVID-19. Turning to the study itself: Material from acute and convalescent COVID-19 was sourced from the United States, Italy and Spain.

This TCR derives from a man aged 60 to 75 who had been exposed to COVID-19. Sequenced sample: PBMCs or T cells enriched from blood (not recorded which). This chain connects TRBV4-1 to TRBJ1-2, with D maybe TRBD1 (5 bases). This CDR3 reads CASSQEGREDYGYTF. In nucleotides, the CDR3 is TGCGCCAGCAGCCAAGAGGGCAGGGAAGACTATGGCTACACCTTC.